This entry lists 30 T cell receptor beta chains sequenced from one sample in a study of shared clonotypes between healthy human individuals (dated by TCRdb to the early 2020s). The method was the immunoSEQ multiplex PCR assay. TCRdb took this table from immuneACCESS and kept in-frame rearrangements with V and J called. Such tables lack part of the clones; where checked against another copy, unresolved V genes explain under half of the gap, and the rest is unexplained. The sample contains some 500,000 clones, 96% of them found a single time. 0.05% to 0.07% of the sample rests with the top ten. Material: naive CD4+ T cells sorted from blood. Interpreted using the paper, the cell subset or site label stands for: CD45RA+ positively selected. The receptors stem from a woman in her twenties or thirties in good health.

This chain links TRBV23-1 with TRBJ1-2; no reliable D call. TRBV23-1 is labeled an ORF, and its function is uncertain. The CDR3 contains 15 residues. The ends were cut back, 0 bases at V and 1 base at J, with 9 bases in the middle. This chain's CDR3 is CASSQSAGGNYGYTF. For the CDR3, the DNA is TGCGCCAGCAGTCAATCGGCCGGTGGTAACTATGGCTACACCTTC.

The chain recombines TRBV5-6 with TRBJ2-4; either TRBD1 or TRBD2 may supply D (6 bases each). The germline gives CDR1 SGHDT, CDR2 YYEEEE. The ends were cut back, 0 bases at V and 7 bases at J, with 17 bases in the middle. The CDR3 is made up of 16 amino acids. The CDR3 loop is CASSLAGGAGQNIQYF. The CDR3 coding sequence is TGTGCCAGCAGCTTGGCCGGGGGCGCCGGTCAGAACATTCAGTACTTC. Drawing the rest from reference TRBV5-6 and TRBJ2-4, the complete variable domain is DAGVTQSPTHLIKTRGQQVTLRCSPKSGHDTVSWYQQALGQGPQFIFQYYEEEERQRGNFPDRFSGHQFPNYSSELNVNALLLGDSALYLCASSLAGGAGQNIQYFGAGTRLSVL.

The CDR3 loop is CASSPQPGLAGGRSGNEQFF. The CDR3 DNA sequence: TGTGCCAGCAGCCCCCAGCCGGGACTAGCGGGAGGGAGATCGGGAAATGAGCAGTTCTTC. The chain recombines TRBV7-3 with TRBJ2-1; 16 bases line up with TRBD2. The CDR3 has 20 amino acids. Germline-derived CDR1 and CDR2 are SGHTA and FQGTGA. V shed 5 bases, J shed 7 bases, and the junction held 17 bases outside the gene matches.

V is TRBV7-9 and J is TRBJ2-6; D is unclear. V was pared by 8 bases and J by 4 bases, with 24 bases between. This CDR3 spans 18 amino acids. CDR1 SEHNR and CDR2 FQNEAQ come from the germline V gene (reference sequence). This chain's CDR3 is CASAIGPPRELGANVLTF. CDR3 in DNA: TGTGCCAGCGCGATCGGTCCCCCAAGAGAACTCGGGGCCAACGTCCTGACTTTC.

The chain links TRBV15 to TRBJ2-7; tentative D call: TRBD2 (6 bases). The germline V gene encodes CDR1 LNHNV and CDR2 YYDKDF (reference sequence). CDR3 length equals 13 residues. Deletions cut 2 bases from V and 5 bases from J, with 10 bases between. The CDR3 nucleotides read TGTGCCACCAGCAGAAGAACTAGCAACGAGCAGTACTTC. This sequence encodes CATSRRTSNEQYF.

This clone showed up just once. The V gene is TRBV15, the J gene TRBJ2-7; 8 bases map to TRBD2. V shed 0 bases and J 5 bases; nucleotides not matched to a gene: 9. CDR1 LNHNV and CDR2 YYDKDF come from the germline V gene (reference sequence). The CDR3 consists of 16 residues. CDR3 in amino acids: CATSRDIGTRSNEQYF. CDR3 nucleotide sequence: TGTGCCACCAGCAGAGATATTGGGACTAGAAGTAACGAGCAGTACTTC.

The chain recombines TRBV11-2 with TRBJ2-4; maybe TRBD1 (6 bases). CDR3 length equals 17 residues. CDR1 is SGHAT, CDR2 FQNNGV, per germline. Trimming took 1 base from V and 0 from J, leaving 13 bases between them. CDR3 protein: CASSLATGVLAKNIQYF. The CDR3 DNA sequence: TGTGCCAGCAGCTTAGCGACAGGTGTTCTAGCCAAAAACATTCAGTACTTC.

This chain joins TRBV7-2 and TRBJ1-1; TRBD1 aligns across 7 bases. The germline CDR1 and CDR2 sequences are SGHTA and FQGNSA. Losses at the gene ends were 5 bases for V and 4 bases for J; bases not matched to a gene: 7. The CDR3 length is 14 residues. The CDR3 protein is CASSLRQGGTEAFF. The CDR3 DNA is TGTGCCAGCAGCCTTCGACAGGGAGGCACTGAAGCTTTCTTT.

The CDR3 DNA sequence: TGTGCCAGCAGCTGGGGCCTGACAGGGATCGATCCTGAAGCTTTCTTT. Translation gives CASSWGLTGIDPEAFF. The chain is built from TRBV5-5 and TRBJ1-1; 7 bases map to TRBD1. The CDR3 has 16 amino acids. Per the germline V gene, CDR1 is SGHKS and CDR2 is YYEKEE (reference sequence). J was trimmed by 6 bases and V by 3 bases; bases with no gene match: 14.

The chain couples TRBV5-1 to TRBJ2-7, with 8 bases fitting TRBD1. Germline V lookup: CDR1 SGHRS, CDR2 YFSETQ. The CDR3 consists of 15 residues. Trimming removed 4 bases from V and 6 bases from J; junction bases left unmatched: 12. The CDR3 nucleotides are TGCGCCAGCAGCGTAGGACAGGGAGGTTCAGGCGAGCAGTACTTC. Translated, it gives CASSVGQGGSGEQYF.

The genes are TRBV27 and TRBJ1-6, with D perhaps TRBD1 (5 bases). V was clipped by 7 bases and J by 3 bases, with 16 bases between them. CDR1 is MNHEY and CDR2 is SMNVEV in the germline V gene (reference sequence). The CDR3 consists of 16 residues. DNA for the CDR3: TGTGCCAGCACGAGCATCGACAGATTCTATAATTCACCCCTCCACTTT. It is translated as CASTSIDRFYNSPLHF.

The J gene is TRBJ1-1, the V gene TRBV29-1, with D possibly being TRBD1 (6 bases). The CDR3 extends over 14 amino acids. V was pared by 6 bases and J by 0 bases, with 14 bases between. Germline CDR1 and CDR2: SQVTM and ANQGSEA. DNA for the CDR3: TGCAGCGTCGACCCCGGACAGATGAACACTGAAGCTTTCTTT. This codes for CSVDPGQMNTEAFF.

The CDR3 DNA follows: TGTGCCAGCTCACCTGGGACTAGCAGAGACAATGAGCAGTTCTTC. This translates into CASSPGTSRDNEQFF. V gene TRBV18 combines with J gene TRBJ2-1; TRBD2 agrees at 9 bases. V gave up 3 bases and J gave up 5 bases; unmatched junction bases: 5. The CDR3 loop spans 15 amino acids. Looked up from germline, CDR1 is KGHSH and CDR2 is LQKENI. The full variable domain, with the rest looked up from reference TRBV18 and TRBJ2-1, is NAGVMQNPRHLVRRRGQEARLRCSPMKGHSHVYWYRQLPEEGLKFMVYLQKENIIDESGMPKERFSAEFPKEGPSILRIQQVVRGDSAAYFCASSPGTSRDNEQFFGPGTRLTVL.

V and J are TRBV19 and TRBJ2-5, with 7 positions matching TRBD1. V lost 8 bases to trimming and J lost 4 bases; unmatched junction nucleotides: 13. The CDR3 extends over 15 amino acids. The germline gives CDR1 LNHDA, CDR2 SQIVND (reference sequence). The CDR3 spells CASRIVGGPGETQYF. CDR3 nucleotide sequence: TGTGCCAGTCGAATAGTAGGGGGCCCTGGAGAGACCCAGTACTTC.

V gene TRBV11-2 combines with J gene TRBJ2-7, with D possibly matching TRBD2 (5 bases). V was clipped by 0 bases and J by 7 bases, with 16 bases between them. The CDR3 runs 15 residues. Germline V gives CDR1 SGHAT, CDR2 FQNNGV. This CDR3 reads CASSLESGGWQEQYF. The CDR3, as DNA: TGTGCCAGCAGCTTAGAATCGGGCGGGTGGCAAGAGCAGTACTTC.

In this sample, this clone turned up once. V usage is TRBV27 and J usage is TRBJ2-7; TRBD1 aligns across 7 bases. Germline CDR1 MNHEY, CDR2 SMNVEV (reference sequence). V lost 1 base to trimming and J lost 4 bases; unmatched junction nucleotides: 7. The CDR3 has 15 residues. The CDR3 spells CASSLYRDRNYEQYF. The CDR3 DNA is TGTGCCAGCAGTTTATATCGGGACAGAAATTACGAGCAGTACTTC.

This clone was detected only a few times. CDR3 loop: CASSVCYEQYF. CDR3 bases: TGTGCCAGCAGTGTCTGCTACGAGCAGTACTTC. The rearrangement joins TRBV6-4 to TRBJ2-7; D call uncertain. Germline CDR1 reads MRHNA; CDR2 reads SNTAGT. Trimming left V 4 bases short and J 3 bases short, with 4 bases between. CDR3 length equals 11 residues.

The count of this clone is one. The chain combines TRBV28 with TRBJ1-5; 8 positions match TRBD1. The germline V gene has CDR1 MDHEN and CDR2 SYDVKM. The CDR3 loop spans 17 amino acids. After removal of 5 bases from V and 3 bases from J, the junction contained 12 bases not matched to a gene. In DNA, the CDR3 is TGTGCCAGCAGTGTTAGCTCAGGGGGCTATTTCAATCAGCCCCAGCATTTT. Its protein is CASSVSSGGYFNQPQHF.

The chain uses TRBV19 and TRBJ1-1; 8 nucleotides match TRBD1. This CDR3 region has 12 residues. Germline CDR1 is LNHDA and CDR2 is SQIVND (reference sequence). V lost 4 bases to trimming and J lost 10 bases; unmatched junction nucleotides: 5. The CDR3: CASSTGQGGAFF. Here the CDR3 DNA reads TGTGCCAGTAGTACCGGACAGGGAGGAGCTTTCTTT.

This chain uses TRBV6-5 with TRBJ1-1; the D is unclear. The CDR3 totals 14 residues. Germline CDR1 is MNHEY and CDR2 is SVGAGI. V was cut by 2 bases and J by 1 base, with 8 bases left in between. In nucleotides, the CDR3 is TGTGCCAGCAGTTACCCAGGAGGGAACACTGAAGCTTTCTTT. This translates into CASSYPGGNTEAFF.

V usage is TRBV29-1 and J usage is TRBJ1-5, with a possible D match to TRBD1 (5 bases). Germline V gene sequence: CDR1 SQVTM, CDR2 ANQGSEA. CDR3 size: 14 residues. V lost 4 bases to trimming and J lost 1 base, with 11 bases between them. The CDR3 DNA sequence: TGCAGCGTTGTCGAATCAGGGAGCAATCAGCCCCAGCATTTT. Translated, it gives CSVVESGSNQPQHF.

This chain links TRBV6-5 with TRBJ2-5; possible D gene TRBD1, 5 bases. Trimming left V 5 bases short and J 5 bases short, with 15 bases between. Germline loops: CDR1 MNHEY, CDR2 SVGAGI. The CDR3 is made up of 14 amino acids. The CDR3 DNA follows: TGTGCCAGCAGTCTACAAGGACACCCTGAGACCCAGTACTTC. Its translation is CASSLQGHPETQYF.

The V gene is TRBV10-2, the J gene TRBJ2-1; TRBD2 agrees at 10 bases. The CDR3 consists of 15 residues. V lost 4 bases, J lost 8 bases, and 8 bases stayed unmatched. CDR1 and CDR2 (germline): WSHSY, SAAADI. The CDR3 loop reads CASSALAGAGDEQFF. The CDR3 DNA reads TGCGCCAGCAGTGCCCTAGCGGGAGCGGGAGATGAGCAGTTCTTC.

The V gene is TRBV27, the J gene TRBJ1-3, with D perhaps TRBD1 (6 bases). Trimming took 6 bases from V and 2 from J, leaving 20 bases between them. Per germline, CDR1 MNHEY and CDR2 SMNVEV (reference sequence). The CDR3 loop spans 17 amino acids. The CDR3 protein is CASSPRTARIPGNTIYF. Here the CDR3 DNA reads TGTGCCAGCAGCCCGAGGACAGCCCGAATCCCTGGAAACACCATATATTTT.

This clone came up once. This chain links TRBV30 with TRBJ1-5; perhaps TRBD1 as D (6 bases). The CDR3 runs 13 residues. Deletions cut 0 bases from V and 5 bases from J, with 8 bases between. Germline CDR1 reads GTSNPN; CDR2 reads SVGIG (reference sequence). CDR3 in amino acids: CAWSVKGDQPQHF. In DNA form, the CDR3 reads TGTGCCTGGAGTGTAAAGGGGGATCAGCCCCAGCATTTT.

The chain joins TRBV25-1 to TRBJ2-7, with a weak D call TRBD2 (6 bases). Germline CDR1 is MGHDK and CDR2 is SYGVNS. The CDR3 consists of 17 residues. V lost 0 bases and J lost 0, with 15 bases in between. As DNA, the CDR3 is TGTGCCAGCAGTGAATACGGGTCAGCGGGTAGCTCCTACGAGCAGTACTTC. This sequence encodes CASSEYGSAGSSYEQYF.

This clone has a single count. The chain has TRBV29-1 and TRBJ2-1; D might be TRBD1 or TRBD2, each matching 6 bases. This CDR3 is 15 amino acids long. Trimming took 3 bases from V and 0 from J, leaving 12 bases between them. CDR1 is SQVTM and CDR2 is ANQGSEA in the germline V gene. CDR3 nucleotide sequence: TGCAGCGTTGATCGGGGGCAGGGCTCCTACAATGAGCAGTTCTTC. This codes for CSVDRGQGSYNEQFF.

Comment on this clone: This sample also contains other DNA sequences that code for the same CDR3. The V call is TRBV5-1, the J call TRBJ1-1, with no clear D. There are 14 residues in the CDR3. V dropped 0 bases and J dropped 1 base, with 7 bases sitting between them. Germline V gives CDR1 SGHRS, CDR2 YFSETQ. CDR3 amino acids: CASSLVSGNTEAFF. In DNA form, the CDR3 reads TGCGCCAGCAGCTTGGTGTCAGGGAACACTGAAGCTTTCTTT.

This chain uses TRBV27 with TRBJ1-5; D unresolved. Trimming took off 6 bases at V and 3 bases at J, with 21 bases between the two ends. The CDR3 covers 17 residues. Looked up from germline, CDR1 is MNHEY and CDR2 is SMNVEV (reference sequence). The CDR3 spells CASSTSLGKRSNQPQHF. The DNA of the CDR3 is TGTGCCAGCAGCACCAGTTTGGGAAAAAGGTCCAATCAGCCCCAGCATTTT.

The chain links TRBV12-5 to TRBJ2-5, with TRBD1 identical over 10 bases. CDR1 and CDR2 from the germline V gene are LGHNT and FRNRAP. Trimming cost V 5 bases and J 5 bases; bases outside gene matches: 8. CDR3 length: 15 amino acids. The CDR3 bases are TGTGCTAGTGGTGTCGGGACAGGGGCCGAGGAGACCCAGTACTTC. Translation gives CASGVGTGAEETQYF.